The sequence of this T cell receptor beta chain was determined in a study of T cells after yellow fever vaccination. Study background: Fractions of limited cellularity were prepared by means of SMART-Seq v4 Ultra Low Input.

This clonotype has ten or more counts. The antigen is unknown. UMIs were added to TCR cDNA along with a universal primer site when it was made by 5'RACE template switching. MiXCR was run by TCRdb on the 5' RACE reads, yielding one entry per CDR3 protein. The sample has 150,000 to 200,000 distinct CDR3 sequences, around 7% seen once. Germline V gene lookup returns CDR1 SGHRS and CDR2 YFSETQ. The CDR3 has 19 residues. V gave up 0 bases and J gave up 0 bases, with 19 bases separating them. Study results and limitations: Some clonotypes were seen in both the CD4 and the CD8 compartments. These made up a small share and likely arose from convergent recombination. The secondary T-cell response peaked on day 5, not day 15, but was weaker.

The sample here was CD4+ T cells sorted from PBMCs, taken 5 days after the first yellow fever vaccination. This sequence was found in a man between 18 and 35 years old who received the YFV17D yellow fever vaccine. The rearrangement uses TRBV5-1 and TRBJ2-4; unclear D gene. In DNA form, the CDR3 reads TGCGCCAGCAGCTTGGGAGCTAGTCCATCTATATTAGCCAAAAACATTCAGTACTTC. Its translation is CASSLGASPSILAKNIQYF.